Shown below are 18 T cell receptor beta chains from a single sample sequenced in a study of technical replicates of blood from several donors. Some clones are missing from TCRdb's copy, which holds only in-frame ones; the method was immunoSEQ multiplex PCR. This table has tens of thousands of clones, under 95% appearing once. The source material was T cells isolated from PBMCs. These receptors were obtained from a human donor in good health.

The rearrangement joins TRBV7-8 to TRBJ2-1; 7 nucleotides match TRBD1. With V trimmed by 5 bases and J by 6 bases, 16 bases remained unmatched. The CDR3 runs 17 residues. Looked up from germline, CDR1 is SGHVS and CDR2 is FQNEAQ. The CDR3 protein is CASSPNPQDRVVNEQFF. CDR3 DNA sequence: TGTGCCAGCAGCCCGAACCCTCAAGACAGGGTTGTCAATGAGCAGTTCTTC.

CDR3 sequence reads: CASSQAGQRVYNSPLHF. Here the CDR3 DNA reads TGCGCCAGCAGCCAAGCGGGACAGAGGGTTTATAATTCACCCCTCCACTTT. V gene TRBV4-1 combines with J gene TRBJ1-6; TRBD1 matches at 7 bases. V dropped 1 base and J dropped 4; count of bases not matched to a gene: 7. This CDR3 is built from 17 residues. Germline V gene data show CDR1 as MGHRA and CDR2 as YSYEKL.

The CDR3 DNA is TGTGCCAGCAGCCCGGGGGGGCAAGAGACCCAGTACTTC. Translated, it gives CASSPGGQETQYF. The chain uses TRBV7-7 and TRBJ2-5, with 8 positions matching TRBD2. Trimming took 5 bases from V and 2 from J; bases not matched to a gene: 1. In germline, CDR1 is SSHAT, CDR2 FNYEAQ (reference sequence). The CDR3 is made up of 13 amino acids.

This chain connects TRBV27 to TRBJ1-4; D is perhaps TRBD1 (6 bases). The CDR3 totals 14 residues. Trimming cost V 3 bases and J 8 bases, with 13 bases left between them. Germline loops: CDR1 MNHEY, CDR2 SMNVEV (reference sequence). The CDR3 reads CASSLGARDEKLFF. The DNA of the CDR3 is TGTGCCAGCAGTTTGGGGGCGCGCGACGAAAAACTGTTTTTT.

The table lists this clone with a few counts. This chain uses TRBV9 with TRBJ1-1; 8 nucleotides line up with TRBD1. From germline, CDR1 is SGDLS and CDR2 YYNGEE. This CDR3 contains 14 residues. V shed 3 bases and J 4 bases; nucleotides not matched to a gene: 5. In DNA, the CDR3 is TGTGCCAGCAGCGGACAGGGGTTGGGCACTGAAGCTTTCTTT. Residues: CASSGQGLGTEAFF.

This chain uses TRBV30 with TRBJ2-5; 7 positions match TRBD1. J was trimmed by 5 bases and V by 3 bases; bases with no gene match: 12. The CDR3 is 15 amino acids. Germline CDR1 is GTSNPN and CDR2 is SVGIG (reference sequence). In DNA form, the CDR3 reads TGTGCCTGGAGAACTGGGACAGCATATCGGGAGACCCAGTACTTC. It is translated as CAWRTGTAYRETQYF.

J is TRBJ2-2 and V is TRBV5-1; TRBD2 is a possible D gene (6 bases). Trimming removed 6 bases from V and 0 bases from J, with 9 bases in between. The CDR3 covers 14 residues. From germline, CDR1 is SGHRS and CDR2 YFSETQ. The DNA for the CDR3 is TGCGCCAGCACCAGGGAGGCGAACACCGGGGAGCTGTTTTTT. Its translation is CASTREANTGELFF.

This chain joins TRBV5-1 and TRBJ1-1; 7 positions match TRBD1. V shed 0 bases, J shed 7 bases, and the junction held 12 bases outside the gene matches. Germline V gene lookup returns CDR1 SGHRS and CDR2 YFSETQ. The length of the CDR3 is 16 residues. The CDR3 DNA sequence: TGCGCCAGCAGCTTGGCCCCCCTCGCAGGGGGATATGAAGCTTTCTTT. Translated: CASSLAPLAGGYEAFF.

The V call is TRBV5-6, the J call TRBJ2-5; no firm D call. Deletions cut 2 bases from V and 3 bases from J, with 2 bases between. The V gene's germline CDR1 is SGHDT and CDR2 YYEEEE. The CDR3 has 11 amino acids. This chain's CDR3 is CASSFEETQYF. The CDR3 region has the DNA TGTGCCAGCAGCTTCGAAGAGACCCAGTACTTC.

The chain couples TRBV5-5 to TRBJ1-2; 10 nucleotides match TRBD1. CDR3 size: 14 residues. Trimming removed 3 bases from V and 3 bases from J; junction bases left unmatched: 2. From germline, CDR1 is SGHKS and CDR2 YYEKEE (reference sequence). CDR3 nucleotides: TGTGCCAGCAGCTGGGGGACAGGGGACTATGGCTACACCTTC. Translating gives CASSWGTGDYGYTF.

This clone was seen only a few times. The chain carries TRBV7-9 and TRBJ1-1; D unclear. The CDR3 spans 14 residues. V lost 3 bases and J lost 3, with 11 bases in between. Germline V lookup: CDR1 SEHNR, CDR2 FQNEAQ (reference sequence). The CDR3 DNA is TGTGCCAGCAGCTTCGGAGACGCCTACACTGAAGCTTTCTTT. Translating it yields CASSFGDAYTEAFF.

The rearrangement joins TRBV28 to TRBJ2-6; 7 positions match TRBD1. The CDR3 totals 20 residues. Losses at the gene ends were 4 bases for V and 4 bases for J; bases not matched to a gene: 19. The V gene's germline CDR1 is MDHEN and CDR2 SYDVKM. This CDR3 reads CASSSNDLTLTGDGANVLTF. The CDR3, as DNA: TGTGCCAGCAGTTCAAATGATCTTACACTAACAGGGGACGGGGCCAACGTCCTGACTTTC.

The chain recombines TRBV5-1 with TRBJ2-2, with 9 bases fitting TRBD2. This CDR3 is 20 amino acids long. Trimming removed 3 bases from V and 7 bases from J; junction bases left unmatched: 22. The germline V gene encodes CDR1 SGHRS and CDR2 YFSETQ. The CDR3 loop reads CASSYAGTSTLRENNGELFF. For the CDR3, the DNA is TGCGCCAGCAGCTACGCAGGGACTAGCACTTTAAGGGAGAATAACGGGGAGCTGTTTTTT.

The rearrangement links TRBV11-2 to TRBJ1-1; D unclear. This CDR3 region has 13 residues. Germline CDR1 and CDR2: SGHAT and FQNNGV. The V gene lost 2 bases and the J gene lost 5 bases, with 9 bases spanning the gap. This chain's CDR3 is CASSLPGGTEAFF. For the CDR3, the DNA is TGTGCCAGCAGCTTACCGGGAGGAACTGAAGCTTTCTTT.

The chain carries TRBV30 and TRBJ1-1; D possibly corresponds to TRBD1 (5 bases). The germline gives CDR1 GTSNPN, CDR2 SVGIG (reference sequence). The CDR3 is 15 amino acids. Deletions cut 2 bases from V and 1 base from J, with 14 bases between. CDR3 DNA sequence: TGTGCCTGGAGTTCGGGGGGGATTGAGAACACTGAAGCTTTCTTT. This sequence encodes CAWSSGGIENTEAFF.

The chain has TRBV7-9 and TRBJ2-1; TRBD2 matches at 7 bases. The CDR3 length is 15 residues. Trimming took 5 bases from V and 0 from J; bases not matched to a gene: 4. The V gene's germline CDR1 is SEHNR and CDR2 FQNEAQ (reference sequence). CDR3 sequence reads: CASSPSGSSYNEQFF. Written as DNA, the CDR3 is TGTGCCAGCAGCCCTAGCGGAAGCTCCTACAATGAGCAGTTCTTC.

For the CDR3, the DNA is TGTGCCAGCAGTTTATTCACTACAACCGGGGAGCTGTTTTTT. Translation gives CASSLFTTTGELFF. This chain joins TRBV28 and TRBJ2-2; no reliable D call. This CDR3 has 14 residues. Germline CDR1 MDHEN, CDR2 SYDVKM. The V and J ends lost 1 base and 5 bases respectively, with 8 bases between them.

V usage is TRBV27 and J usage is TRBJ2-6, with 8 nucleotides matching TRBD1. Per germline, CDR1 MNHEY and CDR2 SMNVEV (reference sequence). CDR3 length equals 17 residues. J lost 2 bases, V lost 9 bases, and 12 bases had no gene match. CDR3 residues: CARSPRTGCAGANVLTF. CDR3 DNA: TGTGCCAGGAGCCCAAGGACAGGGTGCGCTGGGGCCAACGTCCTGACTTTC.